This TCR beta chain was captured by sequencing in a study of T-cell memory formation after mild COVID-19. In this sample, this clonotype turned up a few times. Its antigen is not known. In TCRdb, the 5' RACE reads were re-called with MiXCR into one record per CDR3 protein. The table has around 150,000 distinct CDR3 sequences, under 14% seen once. The V gene lost 5 bases and the J gene lost 4 bases, with 14 bases spanning the gap. CDR3 length: 15 residues. Germline CDR1 reads SGHAT; CDR2 reads FQNNGV. General study results and limits: Pre-infection memory harbored some responding clones, suggesting cross-reactive memory joined.

The gene calls are TRBV11-2 and TRBJ2-2; D remains unclear. This receptor was identified in a man aged 18 to 35 who had mild COVID-19 (a few samples of this study predate the infection). Cell type and time point are not known. What was sequenced was PBMCs or a T cell subset sorted from them (not recorded which). CDR3 protein: CASSRLDGRTGELFF. CDR3 coding DNA: TGTGCCAGCAGCCGACTGGACGGGCGCACCGGGGAGCTGTTTTTT.